These T cell receptor beta chains were read from a single sample in a study of blood T cells in healthy people across ages. Via MiXCR, TCRdb re-called the 5' RACE reads, giving one row per CDR3 protein. There are about 720,000 distinct CDR3 sequences in the sample; approximately 22% occur only once, and about 22% lies in the top ten. Sample: blood. These receptors all come from a man aged 70-80 years in good health. CDR3s include the opening cysteine and the closing phenylalanine or tryptophan. The D gene is left open where the match is weak. Clone size is given for some rows only: seen once, a few or many times, or a class if the clone is expanded.

- - TRBJ1-4 TRBV7-2 CASSFSREGKLFF TGTGCCAGCAGCTTTTCCAGGGAGGGAAAACTGTTTTTT
- few TRBJ2-5 TRBV5-5 CASSLPTEKETQYF TGTGCCAGCAGCTTGCCGACAGAAAAAGAGACCCAGTACTTC
- few TRBJ2-2 TRBV28 CASSLISRYTGELFF TGTGCCAGCAGTTTAATATCGCGATACACCGGGGAGCTGTTTTTT
TRBD2 few TRBJ2-3 TRBV7-2 CASSLAGTSGADTQYF TGTGCCAGCAGCTTAGCGGGGACTAGCGGGGCAGATACGCAGTATTTT
- - TRBJ2-6 TRBV18 CASSRERAGANVLTF TGTGCCAGCTCACGAGAAAGGGCTGGGGCCAACGTCCTGACTTTC
- many TRBJ2-1 TRBV6-1 CASTEAGYNEQFF TGTGCCAGCACAGAAGCGGGCTACAATGAGCAGTTCTTC
- once TRBJ2-2 TRBV5-1 CASSSQAGTGELFF TGCGCCAGCAGTTCACAGGCAGGAACCGGGGAGCTGTTTTTT
TRBD2 once TRBJ2-1 TRBV28 CASRDRTSGGAYNEQFF TGTGCCAGCAGGGATCGGACTAGCGGGGGGGCATACAATGAGCAGTTCTTC
TRBD1 few TRBJ2-5 TRBV7-9 CASTSTQGLETQYF TGTGCCAGCACCTCAACACAGGGGTTGGAGACCCAGTACTTC
- - TRBJ2-3 TRBV5-5 CASEEKRDF TGTGCCAGCGAGGAGAAAAGAGATTTT
- few TRBJ1-2 TRBV20-1 CSARPEAARDYGYTF TGCAGTGCTAGACCGGAGGCGGCAAGGGACTATGGCTACACCTTC
- - TRBJ1-1 TRBV4-1 CASSQEGQGGTEAFF TGCGCCAGCAGCCAAGAAGGGCAAGGAGGGACTGAAGCTTTCTTT
- - TRBJ2-1 TRBV5-1 CASSLAQGDNEQFF TGCGCCAGCAGCTTGGCCCAAGGGGACAATGAGCAGTTCTTC
TRBD1 few TRBJ2-7 TRBV20-1 CSVFGTESYEQYF TGCAGTGTATTTGGGACAGAAAGCTACGAGCAGTACTTC
- few TRBJ2-1 TRBV29-1 CSVVHGQRVNEQFF TGCAGCGTTGTCCATGGCCAGAGGGTCAATGAGCAGTTCTTC
TRBD1 few TRBJ2-1 TRBV9 CASSLLDRGHNEQFF TGTGCCAGCAGCCTCCTGGACAGGGGACACAATGAGCAGTTCTTC
TRBD2 - TRBJ2-3 TRBV20-1 CSAHRTSGLTDTRYF TGCAGTGCACATAGGACTAGCGGCCTCACAGATACGCGGTATTTT
- few TRBJ1-2 TRBV6-6 CASSYESGFGYTF TGTGCCAGCAGTTACGAGTCGGGGTTTGGCTACACCTTC
- - TRBJ2-3 TRBV11-2 CASRGNEQTEDTQYF TGTGCCAGCAGAGGGAATGAGCAGACCGAAGATACGCAGTATTTT
TRBD2 - TRBJ2-1 TRBV20-1 CSRRGGRSNEQFF TGCAGTAGGCGGGGGGGCCGGTCCAATGAGCAGTTCTTC
- - TRBJ2-1 TRBV19 CASSIQGQSSYNEQFF TGTGCCAGTAGTATACAGGGACAAAGCTCCTACAATGAGCAGTTCTTC
- - TRBJ2-4 TRBV3-1 CASSQVPQTTVEYF TGTGCCAGCAGCCAGGTTCCCCAGACCACTGTCGAGTACTTC
- - TRBJ2-1 TRBV6-2/TRBV6-3 CASSFSHNNEQFF TGTGCCAGCAGTTTCAGCCATAACAATGAGCAGTTCTTC
- - TRBJ1-2 TRBV20-1 CSANLDNGYTF TGCAGTGCTAATCTCGATAATGGCTACACCTTC
- few TRBJ2-3 TRBV5-1 CASSLEASAGDTRYF TGCGCCAGCAGCTTGGAGGCTAGCGCAGGAGATACGCGGTATTTT
- - TRBJ1-4 TRBV10-3 CAIRGRENEKLFF TGTGCCATCAGGGGTCGGGAAAATGAAAAACTGTTTTTT
- - TRBJ2-2 TRBV7-2 CASSLEEGTGELFF TGTGCCAGCAGCTTAGAGGAGGGGACCGGGGAGCTGTTTTTT
- few TRBJ1-6 TRBV20-1 CSVGRTANNSPLHF TGCAGCGTAGGACGGACAGCCAATAATTCACCCCTCCACTTT